Described below is a single TCR beta chain sequence and its context. The antigen remains undetermined. The germline V gene encodes CDR1 SEHNR and CDR2 FQNEAQ (reference sequence). The CDR3 extends over 16 amino acids. V was pared by 2 bases and J by 3 bases, with 6 bases of the junction left unmatched. The entry originates in a study of long-term antiretroviral therapy in people with HIV. Whole-study context: When the earliest samples were collected, ART was typically delayed until CD4 counts fell. General study results and limits: Once patients were on ART, diversity went higher but still fell short of transplant donor controls. Data on ART adherence, viral resistance or therapy changes were unavailable.

This was the immunoSEQ v3.0 assay at survey level. Assay: immunoSEQ multiplex PCR; the TCRdb copy retains only in-frame clones and omits some. The table has tens of thousands of clones, 65% to 85% seen once; the top ten hold less than 8%. This receptor was identified in a man aged 18 to 29 with HIV. This rearrangement joins TRBV7-9 to TRBJ2-1; 8 bases align to TRBD1. Material: unsorted PBMCs, obtained 0.4 years after starting antiretroviral therapy. The CDR3 loop reads CASSLQRDRSYNEQFF. DNA of the CDR3: TGTGCCAGCAGCTTACAAAGGGACAGGAGCTACAATGAGCAGTTCTTC.